The clone carrying this T cell receptor beta chain was counted a few times. Samples underwent the assay at deep level. Sequenced by immunoSEQ multiplex PCR; TCRdb stores in-frame clones only, minus some. Of hundreds of thousands of clones in the sample, around 81% were seen once. Donors comprised healthy HIV-negative adults lacking recent acute infections or vaccinations. The study drew all its donors from Caucasian adults living in Nashville, Tennessee. Tens of millions of PBMCs supplied genomic DNA for unsorted samples. Germline assignment: CDR1 LNHDA and CDR2 SQIVND (reference sequence). The ends were cut back, 7 bases at V and 5 bases at J, with 18 bases in the middle. This CDR3 comprises 15 residues. This entry belongs to a study of shared clonotypes between healthy human individuals.

Sequencing input: PBMCs. V is TRBV19 and J is TRBJ1-5; D gene ambiguous. This TCR was recovered from a woman between 35 and 50 years old in good health. Some clones in this sample may be carry-over from other donors' samples. CDR3 residues: CASTQTGSGDQPQHF. DNA of the CDR3: TGTGCCAGTACCCAGACGGGGTCTGGCGATCAGCCCCAGCATTTT.